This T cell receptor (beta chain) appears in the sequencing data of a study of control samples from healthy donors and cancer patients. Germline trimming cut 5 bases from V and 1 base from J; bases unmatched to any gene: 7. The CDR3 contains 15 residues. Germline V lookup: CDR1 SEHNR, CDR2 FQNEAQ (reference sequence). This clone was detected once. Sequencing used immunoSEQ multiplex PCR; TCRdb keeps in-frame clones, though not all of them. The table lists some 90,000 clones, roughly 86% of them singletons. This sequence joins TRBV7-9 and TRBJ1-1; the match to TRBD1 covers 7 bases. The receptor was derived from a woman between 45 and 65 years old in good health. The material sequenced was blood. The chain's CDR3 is CASSLRQGANTEAFF. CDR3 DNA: TGTGCCAGCAGCCTCCGACAGGGTGCGAACACTGAAGCTTTCTTT.